This T cell receptor beta chain was retrieved from a study of identical twins. Germline V CDR1 and CDR2: MNHNS, SASEGT. After removal of 3 bases from V and 5 bases from J, the junction contained 10 bases not matched to a gene. The CDR3 has 17 amino acids. MiXCR, run by TCRdb on the 5' RACE reads, gives a single entry per CDR3 protein. This sample has a few hundred thousand distinct CDR3 sequences, with 6% to 7% found just once. The sample was also linked to a second study, of T cells expressing NK-cell markers.

This chain connects TRBV6-1 to TRBJ2-3; 11 positions agree with TRBD2. Sequenced: CD8+ T cells sorted from blood. This TCR came from a woman aged 18-29 years in good health. CDR3 nucleotides: TGTGCCAGCAGTGAGAGGGCTAGCGGGGGGCGGGAAGATACGCAGTATTTT. As protein: CASSERASGGREDTQYF.